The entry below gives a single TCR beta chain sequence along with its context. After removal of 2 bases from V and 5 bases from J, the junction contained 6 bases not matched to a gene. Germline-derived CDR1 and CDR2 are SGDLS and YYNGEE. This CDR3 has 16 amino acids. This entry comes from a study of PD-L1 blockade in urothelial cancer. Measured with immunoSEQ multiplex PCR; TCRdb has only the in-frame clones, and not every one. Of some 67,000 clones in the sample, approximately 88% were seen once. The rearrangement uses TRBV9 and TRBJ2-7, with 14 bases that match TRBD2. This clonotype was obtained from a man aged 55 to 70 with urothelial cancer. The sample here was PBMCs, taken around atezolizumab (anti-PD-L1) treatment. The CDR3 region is CASSVGTSGRENEQYF. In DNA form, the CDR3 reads TGTGCCAGCAGCGTTGGGACTAGCGGGAGAGAGAACGAGCAGTACTTC.